The next 8 T cell receptor beta chains were all read from a single sample in a study of human T cells and chemical hapten exposure. As to time point: pre-sensitization, week 0. Treatment in this sample: therapeutic diphenylcyclopropenone sensitization with weekly scalp DPC. TCRdb recomputed calls from the RACE reads with MiXCR, one row per CDR3 protein. Here the sample spans 60,000 or so distinct CDR3 sequences, 8% to 10% being singletons. This specimen was whole blood, taken in connection with sensitization to the hapten diphenylcyclopropenone (DPC). These receptors were taken from a middle-aged man with alopecia areata. Some clones in this sample may be carry-over from other donors' samples.

This clonotype was observed a handful of times. The CDR3: CASTSGRNYEQYF. The CDR3 nucleotides read TGTGCCAGTACTAGCGGGAGGAACTACGAGCAGTACTTC. V is TRBV27 and J is TRBJ2-7; 12 bases match TRBD2. The CDR3 length is 13 residues. With 9 bases clipped from V and 3 bases from J, the junction kept 3 bases outside the gene matches. Looked up from germline, CDR1 is MNHEY and CDR2 is SMNVEV (reference sequence).

Turning to this clonotype: A read error may explain this, as a much larger clone is one base away. The genes are TRBV2 and TRBJ1-1; D is undetermined. The germline V and J ends were trimmed by 4 bases and 0 bases, with 9 bases remaining between them. The CDR3 is made up of 14 amino acids. Germline loops: CDR1 SNHLY, CDR2 FYNNEI. CDR3 protein: CASSGWALNTEAFF. CDR3 sequence (DNA): TGTGCCAGCAGTGGGTGGGCGTTGAACACTGAAGCTTTCTTT. Full variable domain (missing parts from reference TRBV2 and TRBJ1-1): EPEVTQTPSHQVTQMGQEVILRCVPISNHLYFYWYRQILGQKVEFLVSFYNNEISEKSEIFDDQFSVERPDGSNFTLKIRSTKLEDSAMYFCASSGWALNTEAFFGQGTRLTVV.

This clonotype was counted at least ten times. The V and J genes are TRBV6-2 or TRBV6-3 and TRBJ2-3; D not certain. CDR3 size: 12 residues. The V end lost 7 bases, the J end lost 0 bases, and 5 bases lay between the germline ends. Germline V gene data show CDR1 as MNHEY and CDR2 as SVGEGT. This chain's CDR3 is CASTASTDTQYF. Here the CDR3 DNA reads TGTGCCAGCACCGCAAGCACAGATACGCAGTATTTT.

The CDR3, as DNA: TGTGCCAGCAGTATCGGGACTAGCGGGAGGTACGAGCAGTACTTC. Translation: CASSIGTSGRYEQYF. This chain joins TRBV6-5 and TRBJ2-7; 15 bases fit TRBD2. Germline CDR1 is MNHEY and CDR2 is SVGAGI. Losses at the gene ends were 5 bases for V and 4 bases for J; bases not matched to a gene: 3. This CDR3 has 15 residues.

The table lists this clonotype with a few counts. The chain carries TRBV10-2 and TRBJ1-5, with TRBD1 matching 8 bases. CDR1 is WSHSY and CDR2 is SAAADI in the germline V gene. The CDR3 consists of 15 residues. V was pared by 3 bases and J by 0 bases, with 1 base of the junction left unmatched. CDR3 nucleotide sequence: TGCGCCAGCAGTGATCAGGGGGCTAGCAATCAGCCCCAGCATTTT. Amino acid sequence: CASSDQGASNQPQHF.

For this clonotype: At one of its ends the junction is not consistent with the germline gene, which may arise from a read error. The genes are TRBV2 and TRBJ2-7; 7 bases fit TRBD2. The germline gives CDR1 SNHLY, CDR2 FYNNEI. The length of the CDR3 is 15 residues. CDR3 DNA sequence: TGTGCCAGCAGTGAAGCCCGGGACTACTCCTACGAACAGTACTTC. This sequence encodes CASSEARDYSYEQYF.

There are many counts of this clonotype. The CDR3, as DNA: TGTGCCAGCAGTATTCAGGGGGGAACCCCGAACGTCCAGTACTTC. This gives the protein CASSIQGGTPNVQYF. This sequence joins TRBV27 and TRBJ2-7; D is possibly TRBD1 (7 bases). The CDR3 runs 15 residues. Germline V gene lookup returns CDR1 MNHEY and CDR2 SMNVEV (reference sequence). The V gene lost 5 bases and the J gene lost 10 bases, with 24 bases spanning the gap.

This clonotype was picked up many times. The V call is TRBV4-1, the J call TRBJ2-7, with D maybe TRBD2 (6 bases). The CDR3 is 16 amino acids. Germline V CDR1 and CDR2: MGHRA, YSYEKL. V was pared by 0 bases and J by 4 bases, with 16 bases between. The CDR3 DNA sequence: TGCGCCAGCAGCCAAGAGTGGAGGGTTGAATTATACGAGCAGTACTTC. Translated, it gives CASSQEWRVELYEQYF.